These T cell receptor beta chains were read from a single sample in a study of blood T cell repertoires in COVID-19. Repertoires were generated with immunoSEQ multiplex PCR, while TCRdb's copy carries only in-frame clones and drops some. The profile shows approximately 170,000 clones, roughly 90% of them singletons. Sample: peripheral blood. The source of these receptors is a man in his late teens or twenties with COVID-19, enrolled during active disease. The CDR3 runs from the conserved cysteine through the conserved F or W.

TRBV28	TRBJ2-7	CASSLTGSYEQYF
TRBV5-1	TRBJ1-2	CASSLSTGGYTF
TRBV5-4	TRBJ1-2	CASSLTATGFYGYTF
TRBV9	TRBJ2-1	CASSLSGLDPNEQFF
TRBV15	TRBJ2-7	CATSRDLLAAAYEQYF
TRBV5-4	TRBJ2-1	CASSFLAGGGNEQFF
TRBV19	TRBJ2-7	CASSIGGLSYEQYF
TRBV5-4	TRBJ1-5	CASSLSGSSNQPQHF
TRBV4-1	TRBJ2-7	CASSQGTGRYEQYF
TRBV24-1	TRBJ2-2	CATSDRKPGLAGGRNTGELFF
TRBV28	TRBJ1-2	CASERGEGYGYTF
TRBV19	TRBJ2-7	CASSRRGQYHYEQYF
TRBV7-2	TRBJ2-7	CASSYISYEQYF
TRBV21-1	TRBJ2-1	CASSKFLGAGGPINEQFF
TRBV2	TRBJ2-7	CASISGKTSYEQYF
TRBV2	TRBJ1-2	CASREKSGTHYGYTF
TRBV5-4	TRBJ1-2	CASSLFSGRGNYGYTF
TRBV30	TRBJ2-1	CAWSPHWVIRGQFF
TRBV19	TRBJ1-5	CASSLLLDRGNKPQHF
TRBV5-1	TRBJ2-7	CASSSRDAWVGQYF
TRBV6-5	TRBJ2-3	CASSYLTSTDTQYF
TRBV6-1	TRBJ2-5	CASREVGGTQYF
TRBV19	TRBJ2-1	CASGRLYSSYNEQFF
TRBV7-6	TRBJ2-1	CASSRGTSGHNEQFF
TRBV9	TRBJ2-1	CASSVAGRGSYNEQFF
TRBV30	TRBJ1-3	CAWSDAPQNTIYF
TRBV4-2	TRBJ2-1	CASSQEEGTSNEQFF
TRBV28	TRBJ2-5	CASSLPQELETQYF
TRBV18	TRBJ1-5	CASSPTGDQPQHF